The clone carrying this T cell receptor beta chain occurred a few times. The PCR made use of 60 Vbeta and 13 Jbeta primers. Method: immunoSEQ multiplex PCR; TCRdb's copy keeps in-frame clones and lacks some. Of roughly 200,000 clones listed, roughly a tenth are singletons. The sample belongs to a study of cytomegalovirus exposure and HLA in healthy donors. The CDR3 covers 14 residues. Germline lookup yields CDR1 LNHDA and CDR2 SQIVND (reference sequence). Trimming removed 8 bases at V and 5 bases at J, with 16 bases between. V gene TRBV19 combines with J gene TRBJ2-1; perhaps TRBD1 as D (6 bases). Sequencing input: PBMCs. This receptor was identified in a woman in her twenties or thirties in good health and CMV-seropositive. DNA for the CDR3: TGTGCCAGTCCCCCCGGGACATTGAACAATGAGCAGTTCTTC. Protein product: CASPPGTLNNEQFF. The full variable domain, with the rest looked up from reference TRBV19 and TRBJ2-1, is DGGITQSPKYLFRKEGQNVTLSCEQNLNHDAMYWYRQDPGQGLRLIYYSQIVNDFQKGDIAEGYSVSREKKESFPLTVTSAQKNPTAFYLCASPPGTLNNEQFFGPGTRLTVL.